The present entry profiles one TCR beta chain with its context. The data originate from a study of blood T cell repertoires in COVID-19. Study-wide background: The study drew acute and convalescent COVID-19 samples from the United States, Italy and Spain. The cDNA or gDNA used as material had been derived from T cells, B-cell-depleted T cells, or PBMCs.

The CDR3 totals 15 residues. The V and J ends lost 3 bases and 6 bases, in that order; junction bases with no gene match: 8. Germline V gene data show CDR1 as GTSNPN and CDR2 as SVGIG (reference sequence). The authors' processing: Reference gene primer amplification yielded estimated nucleated cell counts. Libraries were prepared by immunoSEQ multiplex PCR; TCRdb keeps only in-frame clonotypes and omits some of them. Clone size and V and J calls were adopted from that table, with D and trimming inferred from the DNA. The sample yields approximately 170,000 clones, approximately 86% seen once. The sequencing sample was made of peripheral blood. The source of this sequence is a man aged 50-60 years with active or convalescent COVID-19. The chain joins TRBV30 to TRBJ1-6; 7 bases map to TRBD1. CDR3 region: CAWRSKAGGNSPLHF. CDR3 in DNA: TGTGCCTGGAGATCGAAGGCAGGGGGTAATTCACCCCTCCACTTT.